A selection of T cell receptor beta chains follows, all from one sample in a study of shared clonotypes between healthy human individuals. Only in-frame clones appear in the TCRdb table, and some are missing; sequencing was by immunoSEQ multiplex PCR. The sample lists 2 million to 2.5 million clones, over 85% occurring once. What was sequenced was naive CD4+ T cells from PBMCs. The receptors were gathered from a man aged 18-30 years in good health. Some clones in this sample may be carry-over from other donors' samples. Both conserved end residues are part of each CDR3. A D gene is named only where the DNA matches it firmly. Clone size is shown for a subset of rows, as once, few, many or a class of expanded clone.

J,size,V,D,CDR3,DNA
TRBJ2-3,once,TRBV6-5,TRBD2,CASRESGGVVRTQYF,TGTGCCAGCAGAGAAAGCGGGGGGGTTGTGCGTACGCAGTATTTT
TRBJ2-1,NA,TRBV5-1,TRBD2,CASCGLAGLNEQFF,TGCGCCAGCTGTGGACTAGCGGGACTCAATGAGCAGTTCTTC
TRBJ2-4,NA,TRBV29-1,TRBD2,CSVRGVLAKNIQYF,TGCAGCGTTCGGGGGGTCCTAGCCAAAAACATTCAGTACTTC
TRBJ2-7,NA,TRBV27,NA,CASSSLGDFYEQYF,TGTGCCAGCAGTTCCCTAGGGGACTTCTACGAGCAGTACTTC
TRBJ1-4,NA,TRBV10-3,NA,CAIRDTEGGKLFF,TGTGCCATCAGAGATACGGAAGGGGGGAAACTGTTTTTT
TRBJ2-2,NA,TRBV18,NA,CASSPGPRRNTGELFF,TGTGCCAGCTCACCTGGGCCGCGCCGGAACACCGGGGAGCTGTTTTTT
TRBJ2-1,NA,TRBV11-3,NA,CASSERSGYEQFF,TGTGCCAGCAGCGAACGTTCTGGGTATGAGCAGTTCTTC
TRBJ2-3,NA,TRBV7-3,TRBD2,CASSLASGSTDTQYF,TGTGCCAGCAGCTTGGCTAGCGGCAGCACAGATACGCAGTATTTT
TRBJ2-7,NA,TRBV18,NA,CASSARQASSYEQYF,TGTGCCAGCTCAGCCAGGCAGGCGAGCTCCTACGAGCAGTACTTC
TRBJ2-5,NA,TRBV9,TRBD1,CASSRGQGAGETQYF,TGTGCCAGCAGTCGCGGACAGGGGGCCGGAGAGACCCAGTACTTC
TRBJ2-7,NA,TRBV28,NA,CARAERATYEQYF,TGTGCCAGGGCGGAGCGGGCTACCTACGAGCAGTACTTC
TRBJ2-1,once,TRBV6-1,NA,CASSVEDLNEQFF,TGTGCCAGCAGTGTGGAGGATCTCAATGAGCAGTTCTTC
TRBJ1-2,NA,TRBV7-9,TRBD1,CASSPDRVGYGYTF,TGTGCCAGCAGCCCCGACAGGGTGGGCTATGGCTACACCTTC
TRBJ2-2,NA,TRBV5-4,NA,CASSLGLSNTGELFF,TGTGCCAGCAGCTTAGGGCTGTCCAACACCGGGGAGCTGTTTTTT
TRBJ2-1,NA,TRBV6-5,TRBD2,CASSSRLAASYNEQFF,TGTGCCAGCAGTTCGAGACTAGCGGCTTCATACAATGAGCAGTTCTTC
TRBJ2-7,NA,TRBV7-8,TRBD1,CASSLDRADEQYF,TGTGCCAGCAGCCTCGACAGGGCGGACGAGCAGTACTTC
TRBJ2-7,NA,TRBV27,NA,CASSLSAPGRQYEQYF,TGTGCCAGCAGTTTATCCGCCCCGGGAAGGCAATACGAGCAGTACTTC
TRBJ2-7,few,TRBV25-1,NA,CASSERRGRKQYF,TGTGCCAGCAGTGAACGGAGGGGGCGGAAACAGTACTTC
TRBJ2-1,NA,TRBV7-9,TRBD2,CASSFGRTSGSGIEQFF,TGTGCCAGCAGCTTCGGGAGGACTAGCGGGAGCGGGATTGAGCAGTTCTTC
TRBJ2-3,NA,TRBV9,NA,CASNVGSSTDTQYF,TGTGCCAGCAACGTAGGGTCTAGCACAGATACGCAGTATTTT